Following are 9 T cell receptor beta chains from one sample sequenced in a study of blood T cell repertoires in COVID-19 (TCRdb year 2020). Library prep was done by the immunoSEQ multiplex PCR assay. As stored in TCRdb, this immuneACCESS dataset retains in-frame rearrangements with V and J assigned. A fraction of the clones does not appear; measured against another copy, unresolved V genes explain less than half of the discrepancy, and the remainder lacks a known reason. Across this sample there are around 26,000 clones, with 76% seen only once. Over 30% of the sample comes from the top ten. The material sequenced was peripheral blood. All receptors derive from a man aged 70-80 years with acute or convalescent COVID-19.

This clone was recorded once. This chain joins TRBV7-3 and TRBJ2-6, with no clear D. Germline V CDR1 and CDR2: SGHTA, FQGTGA. This CDR3 region has 14 residues. V was shortened by 4 bases and J by 0 bases, with 4 bases between the two germline ends. The CDR3 loop reads CASSYSSGANVLTF. CDR3 DNA: TGTGCCAGCAGCTACAGCTCTGGGGCCAACGTCCTGACTTTC.

The rearrangement uses TRBV14 and TRBJ2-7; 8 nucleotides line up with TRBD1. The trim removed 5 bases at V and 7 bases at J, leaving 10 bases unmatched. The CDR3 runs to 14 residues. Germline CDR1 SGHDN, CDR2 FVKESK. The CDR3 DNA is TGTGCCAGCAGCTCCCGGACAGGGTGGTGGGAGCAGTACTTC. It encodes CASSSRTGWWEQYF.

This chain joins TRBV6-4 and TRBJ1-1; D unclear. The V end was cut by 4 bases, the J end by 6 bases, with 12 bases between. The CDR3 has 13 amino acids. Germline loops: CDR1 MRHNA, CDR2 SNTAGT. The CDR3 sequence: CASSAEGTSEAFF. CDR3 DNA: TGTGCCAGCAGTGCTGAGGGCACCTCTGAAGCTTTCTTT.

This sequence joins TRBV28 and TRBJ2-5; unclear D gene. Trimming took 4 bases from V and 0 from J, leaving 6 bases between them. The germline CDR1 and CDR2 sequences are MDHEN and SYDVKM. The CDR3 totals 13 residues. This chain's CDR3 is CASSWRYQETQYF. In DNA form, the CDR3 reads TGTGCCAGCAGTTGGCGGTACCAAGAGACCCAGTACTTC.

This clone has just a few counts. This chain links TRBV12-5 with TRBJ2-3; D is perhaps TRBD2 (8 bases). The CDR3 sequence is 15 residues long. Trimming stripped 7 bases from V and 4 bases from J, with 18 bases between. Germline lookup yields CDR1 LGHNT and CDR2 FRNRAP. The CDR3 DNA sequence: TGTGCTAGTGCCGACGGGAGGGGGCTGTCAGATACGCAGTATTTT. Protein sequence: CASADGRGLSDTQYF.

The chain is built from TRBV7-2 and TRBJ2-1; D perhaps matches TRBD1 (5 bases). The germline CDR1 and CDR2 sequences are SGHTA and FQGNSA. The CDR3 is made up of 15 amino acids. The germline V and J ends were trimmed by 5 bases and 9 bases, with 20 bases remaining between them. CDR3 nucleotides: TGTGCCAGCAGCCTCCGACAGACCAGGAGCAGTGAGCAGTTCTTC. Encoded protein: CASSLRQTRSSEQFF.

The chain links TRBV7-2 to TRBJ2-2; possible D gene TRBD2, 5 bases. This CDR3 is 13 amino acids long. Trimming cost V 3 bases and J 6 bases, with 8 bases left between them. Germline loops: CDR1 SGHTA, CDR2 FQGNSA. DNA for the CDR3: TGTGCCAGCAGCTTTAGCGTTGCCGGGGAGCTGTTTTTT. Residues: CASSFSVAGELFF.

The chain employs TRBV2 and TRBJ2-6; no firm D call. CDR3 size: 15 residues. Germline values: CDR1 SNHLY, CDR2 FYNNEI. Trimming shortened V by 4 bases and J by 0 bases, and 7 bases separated the two germline ends. The CDR3 DNA reads TGTGCCAGCAGTGCTGAGATCTCTGGGGCCAACGTCCTGACTTTC. Amino acids: CASSAEISGANVLTF.

This clone was detected only once. The J gene is TRBJ2-7, the V gene TRBV7-2, with D possibly being TRBD1 (5 bases). In germline, CDR1 is SGHTA, CDR2 FQGNSA. The CDR3 is 15 residues long. Trimming took 6 bases from V and 3 from J, leaving 18 bases between them. The CDR3 is CASSSGQGIFYEQYF. DNA for the CDR3: TGTGCCAGCAGTTCGGGTCAGGGCATTTTCTACGAGCAGTACTTC. Full variable domain (missing parts from reference TRBV7-2 and TRBJ2-7): GAGVSQSPSNKVTEKGKDVELRCDPISGHTALYWYRQSLGQGLEFLIYFQGNSAPDKSGLPSDRFSAERTGGSVSTLTIQRTQQEDSAVYLCASSSGQGIFYEQYFGPGTRLTVT.